Listed below are T cell receptor beta chains from one sample, sequenced in a study of vaccination and CD4 T cells after COVID-19. TCRdb passed the PCR reads through MiXCR, listing each CDR3 protein once. The repertoire has 8,800 or so distinct CDR3 sequences, 60% of them found once; the top ten carry roughly a sixth. These receptors have no known antigen. The source material was cultured CD4+ T cells from blood, sampled after SARS-CoV-2 vaccination. Every receptor here comes from a human donor with COVID-19. Each CDR3 is given with its conserved first and last residue. The order of the fields is D gene, J gene, V gene, clone size, CDR3 protein, CDR3 DNA. The D gene is left open where the match is weak. A clone size is listed for some rows: how often the clone was seen (once, few, many), or a class if it is expanded.

D: NA; J: TRBJ2-5; V: TRBV18; size: NA; CDR3: CASSHGREETQYF; DNA: TGTGCCAGCTCACATGGCCGGGAGGAGACCCAGTACTTC
D: NA; J: TRBJ2-5; V: TRBV4-2; size: few; CDR3: CASSQDGQLFQETQYF; DNA: TGTGCCAGCAGCCAGGATGGACAGCTCTTTCAAGAGACCCAGTACTTC
D: NA; J: TRBJ1-5; V: TRBV10-3; size: NA; CDR3: CAISRGQDSNQPQHF; DNA: TGTGCCATCAGCAGGGGCCAGGATAGCAATCAGCCCCAGCATTTT
D: TRBD2; J: TRBJ2-7; V: TRBV27; size: NA; CDR3: CASSLLGRGVPTYEQYF; DNA: TGTGCCAGCAGTTTATTAGGGCGGGGGGTCCCCACCTACGAGCAGTACTTC
D: NA; J: TRBJ1-2; V: TRBV7-2; size: few; CDR3: CASSLTRGADYGYTF; DNA: TGTGCCAGCAGCTTAACGCGGGGCGCAGACTATGGCTACACCTTC
D: TRBD1; J: TRBJ1-4; V: TRBV7-2; size: NA; CDR3: CASSLTGGGEKLFF; DNA: TGTGCCAGCAGCTTAACAGGGGGAGGCGAAAAACTGTTTTTT
D: TRBD1; J: TRBJ1-6; V: TRBV6-4; size: NA; CDR3: CASRGTANNSPLHF; DNA: TGTGCCAGCAGGGGGACAGCGAATAATTCACCCCTCCACTTT
D: NA; J: TRBJ1-6; V: TRBV6-1; size: NA; CDR3: CATGTRELHF; DNA: TGTGCCACCGGGACAAGAGAGCTCCACTTT
D: NA; J: TRBJ2-5; V: TRBV11-2; size: NA; CDR3: CASSLGASGVQETQYF; DNA: TGTGCCAGCAGCTTAGGGGCGTCGGGGGTCCAAGAGACCCAGTACTTC
D: NA; J: TRBJ1-6; V: TRBV7-9; size: NA; CDR3: CASSARDKVSPLHF; DNA: TGTGCCAGCAGCGCCCGGGACAAGGTTTCACCCCTCCACTTT
D: NA; J: TRBJ1-2; V: TRBV28; size: NA; CDR3: CASRSGHNYGYTF; DNA: TGTGCCAGCAGGTCAGGACATAACTATGGCTACACCTTC
D: NA; J: TRBJ1-5; V: TRBV20-1; size: NA; CDR3: CSARDTGAAAQHF; DNA: TGCAGTGCTAGAGATACTGGGGCAGCAGCCCAGCATTTT
D: NA; J: TRBJ2-5; V: TRBV7-7; size: NA; CDR3: CASSPLGGAETQYF; DNA: TGTGCTAGCAGCCCCCTGGGGGGTGCAGAGACCCAGTACTTC
D: NA; J: TRBJ2-5; V: TRBV20-1; size: large; CDR3: CSASRVGGFSGETQYF; DNA: TGCAGTGCCAGTCGTGTCGGGGGCTTTTCGGGAGAGACCCAGTACTTC
D: NA; J: TRBJ2-1; V: TRBV6-1; size: NA; CDR3: CASTSLGSSYNEQFF; DNA: TGTGCCAGCACTTCACTGGGGAGCTCCTACAATGAGCAGTTCTTC
D: NA; J: TRBJ1-6; V: TRBV6-5; size: NA; CDR3: CASSWDFSSSYNSPLHF; DNA: TGTGCCAGCAGTTGGGACTTCTCAAGCTCCTATAATTCACCCCTCCACTTT
D: NA; J: TRBJ2-7; V: TRBV6-1; size: NA; CDR3: CASSERSRYEQYF; DNA: TGTGCCAGCAGTGAAAGGTCCAGGTACGAGCAGTACTTC
D: NA; J: TRBJ2-3; V: TRBV2; size: NA; CDR3: CASKVLRSTDTQYF; DNA: TGTGCCAGCAAGGTATTGAGGAGCACAGATACGCAGTATTTT
D: NA; J: TRBJ2-6; V: TRBV20-1; size: NA; CDR3: CSASPGGAGGSGANVLTF; DNA: TGCAGTGCTAGCCCCGGAGGGGCAGGGGGCTCTGGGGCCAACGTCCTGACTTTC
D: TRBD1; J: TRBJ2-3; V: TRBV7-2; size: NA; CDR3: CASGGQYTDTQYF; DNA: TGTGCCAGCGGGGGACAGTACACAGATACGCAGTATTTT
D: NA; J: TRBJ2-5; V: TRBV20-1; size: few; CDR3: CSARNNRPQETQYF; DNA: TGCAGTGCCCGTAATAACAGGCCTCAAGAGACCCAGTACTTC
D: NA; J: TRBJ2-2; V: TRBV28; size: once; CDR3: CASTRVLSGELFF; DNA: TGTGCCAGCACCCGTGTTCTATCCGGGGAGCTGTTTTTT
D: NA; J: TRBJ2-2; V: TRBV6-1; size: NA; CDR3: CASRTTGTGELFF; DNA: TGTGCCAGCAGGACCACGGGAACCGGAGAGCTGTTTTTT
D: NA; J: TRBJ2-1; V: TRBV28; size: NA; CDR3: CASGGATYNEQFF; DNA: TGTGCTAGTGGCGGGGCCACCTACAATGAGCAGTTCTTC
D: NA; J: TRBJ1-2; V: TRBV11-3; size: few; CDR3: CASSLVGGLAF; DNA: TGTGCCAGCAGCTTAGTCGGGGGTCTGGCCTTC
D: NA; J: TRBJ2-2; V: TRBV24-1; size: NA; CDR3: CATSPPWDPGELFF; DNA: TGTGCCACCAGTCCCCCCTGGGATCCCGGGGAGCTGTTTTTT
D: NA; J: TRBJ1-1; V: TRBV7-2; size: NA; CDR3: CASSSRRNTEAFF; DNA: TGTGCCAGCAGCTCAAGACGGAACACTGAAGCTTTCTTT
D: NA; J: TRBJ2-7; V: TRBV7-6; size: NA; CDR3: CASSGGREQYF; DNA: TGTGCCAGCAGCGGGGGGCGCGAGCAGTACTTC
D: TRBD1; J: TRBJ1-1; V: TRBV24-1; size: NA; CDR3: CATSDTTGGNTEAFF; DNA: TGTGCCACCAGTGATACCACAGGGGGGAACACTGAAGCTTTCTTT
D: NA; J: TRBJ2-7; V: TRBV7-2; size: once; CDR3: CASSPPISYEQYF; DNA: TGTGCCAGCAGCCCGCCAATCTCCTACGAGCAGTACTTC
D: NA; J: TRBJ2-7; V: TRBV20-1; size: NA; CDR3: CSARMGYGEQYF; DNA: TGCAGTGCCAGGATGGGGTACGGCGAGCAGTACTTC
D: TRBD2; J: TRBJ2-3; V: TRBV6-1; size: NA; CDR3: CASSPTGGASTDTQYF; DNA: TGTGCCAGCAGTCCCACGGGAGGGGCAAGCACAGATACGCAGTATTTT
D: NA; J: TRBJ2-2; V: TRBV19; size: NA; CDR3: CASSIEVGRFGELFF; DNA: TGTGCCAGTAGTATAGAGGTCGGCAGATTCGGGGAGCTGTTTTTT
D: NA; J: TRBJ2-4; V: TRBV7-2; size: NA; CDR3: CASSLADRRAQYF; DNA: TGTGCCAGCAGCTTAGCGGACAGGAGGGCTCAGTACTTC
D: NA; J: TRBJ2-7; V: TRBV7-9; size: NA; CDR3: CASSLLGGKDEQYF; DNA: TGTGCCAGCAGCTTACTTGGGGGAAAGGACGAGCAGTACTTC
D: NA; J: TRBJ1-3; V: TRBV10-3; size: NA; CDR3: CAISGGQGSGNTIYF; DNA: TGTGCCATCAGTGGGGGGCAGGGCTCTGGAAACACCATATATTTT